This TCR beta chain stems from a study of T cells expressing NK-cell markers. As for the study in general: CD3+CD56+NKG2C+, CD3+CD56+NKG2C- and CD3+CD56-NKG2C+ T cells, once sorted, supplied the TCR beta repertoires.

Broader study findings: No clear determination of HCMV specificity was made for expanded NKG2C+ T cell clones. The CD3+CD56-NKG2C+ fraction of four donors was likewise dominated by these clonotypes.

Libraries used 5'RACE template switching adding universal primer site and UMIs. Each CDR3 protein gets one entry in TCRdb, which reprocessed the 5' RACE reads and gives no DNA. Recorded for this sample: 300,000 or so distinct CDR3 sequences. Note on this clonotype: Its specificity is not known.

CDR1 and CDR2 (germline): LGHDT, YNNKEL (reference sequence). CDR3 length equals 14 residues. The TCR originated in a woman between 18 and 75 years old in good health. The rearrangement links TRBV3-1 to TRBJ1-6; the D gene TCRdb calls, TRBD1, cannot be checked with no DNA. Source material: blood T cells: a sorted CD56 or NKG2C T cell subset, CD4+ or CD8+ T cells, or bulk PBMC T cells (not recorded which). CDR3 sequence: CASSQGKKTGKLHF.